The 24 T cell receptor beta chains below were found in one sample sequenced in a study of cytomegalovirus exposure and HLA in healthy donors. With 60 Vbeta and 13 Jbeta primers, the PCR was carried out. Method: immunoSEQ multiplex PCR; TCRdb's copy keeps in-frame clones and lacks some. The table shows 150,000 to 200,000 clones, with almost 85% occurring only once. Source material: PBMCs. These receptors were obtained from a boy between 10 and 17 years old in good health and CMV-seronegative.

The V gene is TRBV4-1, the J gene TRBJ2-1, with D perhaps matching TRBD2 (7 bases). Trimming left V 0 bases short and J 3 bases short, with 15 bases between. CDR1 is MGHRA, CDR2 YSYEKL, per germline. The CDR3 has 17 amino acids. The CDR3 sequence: CASSQEGGATLYNEQFF. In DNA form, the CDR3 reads TGCGCCAGCAGCCAAGAAGGGGGGGCCACCCTCTACAATGAGCAGTTCTTC.

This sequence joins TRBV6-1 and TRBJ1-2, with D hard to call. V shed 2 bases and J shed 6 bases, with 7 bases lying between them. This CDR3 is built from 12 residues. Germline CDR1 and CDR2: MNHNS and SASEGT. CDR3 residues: CASSESGNGYTF. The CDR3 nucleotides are TGTGCCAGCAGTGAATCCGGGAATGGCTACACCTTC.

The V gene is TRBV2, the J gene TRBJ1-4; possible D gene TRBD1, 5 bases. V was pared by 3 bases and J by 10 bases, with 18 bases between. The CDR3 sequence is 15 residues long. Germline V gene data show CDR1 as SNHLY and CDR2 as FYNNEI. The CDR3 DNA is TGTGCCAGCAGTGATGACGTAGGGGTGGGCGGAAAACTGTTTTTT. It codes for CASSDDVGVGGKLFF.

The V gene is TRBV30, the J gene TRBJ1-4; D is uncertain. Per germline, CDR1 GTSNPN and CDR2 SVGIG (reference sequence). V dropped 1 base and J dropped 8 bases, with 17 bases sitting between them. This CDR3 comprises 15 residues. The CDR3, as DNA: TGTGCCTGGAGTGCCTCCCTCAGTTTTTTCGAAAAACTGTTTTTT. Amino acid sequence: CAWSASLSFFEKLFF.

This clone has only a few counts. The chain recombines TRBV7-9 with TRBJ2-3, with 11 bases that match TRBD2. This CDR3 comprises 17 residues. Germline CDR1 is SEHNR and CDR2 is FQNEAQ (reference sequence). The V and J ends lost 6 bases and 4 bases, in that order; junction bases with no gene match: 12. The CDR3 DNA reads TGTGCCAGCAGTACTAGCGGGAGTCCCTTTCCCGCAGATACGCAGTATTTT. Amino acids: CASSTSGSPFPADTQYF.

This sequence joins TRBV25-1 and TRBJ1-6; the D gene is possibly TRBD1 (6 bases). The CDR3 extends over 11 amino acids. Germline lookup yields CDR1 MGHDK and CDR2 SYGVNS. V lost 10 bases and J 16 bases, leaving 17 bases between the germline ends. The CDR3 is CATKNRDTLHF. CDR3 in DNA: TGTGCCACAAAGAACCGGGACACGCTCCACTTT. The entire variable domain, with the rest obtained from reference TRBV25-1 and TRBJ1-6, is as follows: EADIYQTPRYLVIGTGKKITLECSQTMGHDKMYWYQQDPGMELHLIHYSYGVNSTEKGDLSSESTVSRIRTEHFPLTLESARPSHTSQYLCATKNRDTLHFGNGTRLTVT.

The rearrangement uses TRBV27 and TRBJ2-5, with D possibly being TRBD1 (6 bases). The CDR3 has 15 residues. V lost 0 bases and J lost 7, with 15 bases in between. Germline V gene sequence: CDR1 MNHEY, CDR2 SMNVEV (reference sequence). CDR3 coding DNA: TGTGCCAGCAGTTTATCACCCCGGACAGAAAGGACCCAGTACTTC. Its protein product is CASSLSPRTERTQYF.

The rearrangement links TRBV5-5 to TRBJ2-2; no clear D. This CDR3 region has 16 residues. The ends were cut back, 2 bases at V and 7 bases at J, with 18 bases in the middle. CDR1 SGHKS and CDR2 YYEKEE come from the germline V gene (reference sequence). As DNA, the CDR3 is TGTGCCAGCAGCTTCACTCCCCCAGAGGCCAACGGGGAGCTGTTTTTT. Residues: CASSFTPPEANGELFF.

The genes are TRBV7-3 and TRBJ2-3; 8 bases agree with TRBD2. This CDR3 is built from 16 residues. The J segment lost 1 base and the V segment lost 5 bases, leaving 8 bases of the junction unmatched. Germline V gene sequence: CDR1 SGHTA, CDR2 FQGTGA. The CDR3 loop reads CASSLGTRLGTDTQYF. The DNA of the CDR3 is TGTGCCAGCAGCCTAGGGACTAGATTAGGCACAGATACGCAGTATTTT.

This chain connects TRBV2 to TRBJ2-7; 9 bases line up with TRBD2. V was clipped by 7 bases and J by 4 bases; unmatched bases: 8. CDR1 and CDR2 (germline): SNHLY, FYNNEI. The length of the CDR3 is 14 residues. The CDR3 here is CASTRASGMYEQYF. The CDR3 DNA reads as TGTGCCAGCACCCGGGCTAGCGGGATGTACGAGCAGTACTTC.

The chain's CDR3 is CASSKIGSNEKLFF. CDR3 coding DNA: TGTGCCAGCAGTAAAATAGGGAGTAATGAAAAACTGTTTTTT. This chain joins TRBV27 and TRBJ1-4, with no clear D. CDR3 length equals 14 residues. Germline CDR1 and CDR2: MNHEY and SMNVEV (reference sequence). V dropped 5 bases and J dropped 4 bases, with 11 bases sitting between them.

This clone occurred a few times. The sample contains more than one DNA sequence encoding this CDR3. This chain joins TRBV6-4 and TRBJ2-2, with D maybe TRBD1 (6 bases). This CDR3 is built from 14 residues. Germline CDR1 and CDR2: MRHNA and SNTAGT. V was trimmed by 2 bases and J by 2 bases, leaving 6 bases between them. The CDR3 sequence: CASSDGTNTGELFF. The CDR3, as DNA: TGTGCCAGCAGTGACGGGACAAACACCGGGGAGCTGTTTTTT.

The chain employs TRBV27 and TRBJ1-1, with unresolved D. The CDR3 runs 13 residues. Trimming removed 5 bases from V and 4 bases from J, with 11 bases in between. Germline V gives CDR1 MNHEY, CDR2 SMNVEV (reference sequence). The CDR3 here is CASSPPGSTEAFF. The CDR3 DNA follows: TGTGCCAGCAGTCCACCGGGGAGCACTGAAGCTTTCTTT.

The CDR3 reads CARRGAWGEKLFF. CDR3 nucleotide sequence: TGTGCCAGGCGGGGTGCTTGGGGAGAAAAACTGTTTTTT. The J gene is TRBJ1-4, the V gene TRBV6-5; no reliable D call. V lost 9 bases and J 8 bases, leaving 16 bases between the germline ends. Germline V gene sequence: CDR1 MNHEY, CDR2 SVGAGI. This CDR3 is 13 amino acids long.

The CDR3 reads CALRTSTEAFF. CDR3 in DNA: TGTGCCCTTAGGACAAGCACTGAAGCTTTCTTT. This chain uses TRBV30 with TRBJ1-1, with TRBD1 as a possible D gene (5 bases). The CDR3 has 11 residues. Germline values: CDR1 GTSNPN, CDR2 SVGIG (reference sequence). The germline V and J ends were trimmed by 8 bases and 4 bases, with 11 bases remaining between them.

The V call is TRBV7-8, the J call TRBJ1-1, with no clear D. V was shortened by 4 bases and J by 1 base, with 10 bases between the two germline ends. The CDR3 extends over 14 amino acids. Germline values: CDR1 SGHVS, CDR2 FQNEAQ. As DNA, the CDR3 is TGTGCCAGCAGCTGGAGGGAACAGAACACTGAAGCTTTCTTT. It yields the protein CASSWREQNTEAFF.

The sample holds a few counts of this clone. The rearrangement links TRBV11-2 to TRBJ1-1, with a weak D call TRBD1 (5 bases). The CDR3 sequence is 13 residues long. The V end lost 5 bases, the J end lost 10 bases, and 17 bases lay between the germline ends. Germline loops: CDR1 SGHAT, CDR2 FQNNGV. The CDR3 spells CASSQSSTARAFF. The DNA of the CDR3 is TGTGCCAGCAGCCAATCCTCGACAGCGCGAGCTTTCTTT.

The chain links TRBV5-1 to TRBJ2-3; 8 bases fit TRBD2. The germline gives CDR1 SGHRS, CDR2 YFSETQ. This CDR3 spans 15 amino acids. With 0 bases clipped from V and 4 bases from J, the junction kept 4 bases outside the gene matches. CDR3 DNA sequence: TGCGCCAGCAGCTTGGCGGGAGGGGGTCCAGATACGCAGTATTTT. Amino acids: CASSLAGGGPDTQYF.

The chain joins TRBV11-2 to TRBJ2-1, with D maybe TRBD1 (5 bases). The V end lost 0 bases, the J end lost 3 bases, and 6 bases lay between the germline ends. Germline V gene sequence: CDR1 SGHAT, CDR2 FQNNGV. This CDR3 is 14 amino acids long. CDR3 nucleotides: TGTGCCAGCAGCTTAGAAGGGGACTACAATGAGCAGTTCTTC. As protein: CASSLEGDYNEQFF.

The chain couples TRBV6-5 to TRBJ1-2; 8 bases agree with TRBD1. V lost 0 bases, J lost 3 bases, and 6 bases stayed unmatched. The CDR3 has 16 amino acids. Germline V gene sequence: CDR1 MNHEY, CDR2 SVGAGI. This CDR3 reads CASSYSGTGVDYGYTF. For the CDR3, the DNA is TGTGCCAGCAGTTACTCCGGGACAGGTGTTGACTATGGCTACACCTTC.

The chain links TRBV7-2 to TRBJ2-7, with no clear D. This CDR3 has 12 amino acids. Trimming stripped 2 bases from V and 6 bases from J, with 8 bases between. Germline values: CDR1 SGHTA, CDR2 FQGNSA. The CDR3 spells CASSLRQLEQYF. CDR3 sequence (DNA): TGTGCCAGCAGCTTAAGACAACTCGAGCAGTACTTC.

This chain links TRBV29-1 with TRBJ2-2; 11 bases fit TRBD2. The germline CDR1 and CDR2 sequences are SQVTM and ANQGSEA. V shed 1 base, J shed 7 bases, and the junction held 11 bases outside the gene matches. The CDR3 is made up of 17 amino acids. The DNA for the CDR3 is TGCAGCGTTGAAGGTCCGTTAGCGGGGGGGTCAAACGGGGAGCTGTTTTTT. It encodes CSVEGPLAGGSNGELFF.

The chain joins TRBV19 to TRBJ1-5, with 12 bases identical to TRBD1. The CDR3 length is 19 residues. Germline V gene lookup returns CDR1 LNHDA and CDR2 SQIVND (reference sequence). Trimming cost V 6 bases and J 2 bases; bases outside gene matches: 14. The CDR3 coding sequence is TGTGCCAGTAGCCCTAAGCCGGGACAGGGGGCGCGGGGCAATCAGCCCCAGCATTTT. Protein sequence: CASSPKPGQGARGNQPQHF.

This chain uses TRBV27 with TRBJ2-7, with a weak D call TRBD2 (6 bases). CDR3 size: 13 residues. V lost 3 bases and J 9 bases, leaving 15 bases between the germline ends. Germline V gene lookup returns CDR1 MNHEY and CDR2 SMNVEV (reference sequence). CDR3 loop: CASSFSLSGAQYF. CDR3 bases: TGTGCCAGCAGTTTTAGCCTTAGCGGTGCGCAGTACTTC.